The rows below give T cell receptor beta chains drawn from one sample of a study of regulatory T cells in long-lasting Graves disease. Each CDR3 protein gets one entry after TCRdb re-called the multiplex PCR reads with MiXCR. The sample yields fewer than 650,000 distinct CDR3 sequences, about 16% seen once. Separately, the same data were catalogued under a study of T cells in Graves' hyperthyroidism and ophthalmopathy.

This specimen was peripheral blood mononuclear cells (PBMCs), taken at new diagnosis, from a patient treated with antithyroid drugs. Source of these receptors: a young man with Graves disease. Each CDR3 is given with its conserved first and last residue. Each record gives: J gene, V gene, CDR3 protein.

TRBJ1-3,TRBV11-2,CASSPQGISGNTIYF
TRBJ2-2,TRBV19,CASSIGGQATGELFF
TRBJ2-5,TRBV20-1,CSVTYGTGDKEAQYF
TRBJ1-2,TRBV10-3,CAIRRSGDNGYTF
TRBJ2-3,TRBV10-3,CAIKSTGNEDTQYF
TRBJ2-2,TRBV5-1,CASSPGAGRTGELFF
TRBJ1-1,TRBV6-2/TRBV6-3,CASSYPGNTEAFF
TRBJ2-7,TRBV7-2,CASSDRTSLGEQYF
TRBJ2-6,TRBV7-8,CASSFLSGANVLTF
TRBJ2-7,TRBV6-5,CASSFNPGQGYEQYF
TRBJ2-5,TRBV27,CASSPGGSGGTQYF
TRBJ2-1,TRBV27,CASSLIPHHNEQFF
TRBJ2-2,TRBV19,CASSPQGWYTGELFF
TRBJ2-1,TRBV5-1,CASSLGDKAFF
TRBJ2-5,TRBV2,CASSDRGQETQYF
TRBJ1-6,TRBV12-3/TRBV12-4,CASRIDSLLGPLHF
TRBJ2-7,TRBV30,CAWSIGTSGYEQYF
TRBJ2-1,TRBV15,CATSRIRDRDLAGDENEQFF
TRBJ2-1,TRBV28,CASSLPAGVADEQFF
TRBJ2-7,TRBV27,CASSLKQPYEQYF
TRBJ2-3,TRBV6-1,CASSTTGRSDTQYF
TRBJ2-3,TRBV6-2/TRBV6-3,CASSQGLAGGPDTQYF
TRBJ2-5,TRBV19,CASSNLAGGRYQETQYF
TRBJ1-1,TRBV12-5,CASGLGAEAFF
TRBJ2-5,TRBV29-1,CSVERGVDETQYF
TRBJ2-7,TRBV6-1,CASSAQGGLDEQYF
TRBJ1-1,TRBV6-5,CASSYTHDGSNTEAFF